This TCR beta chain was documented in a study of cytomegalovirus exposure and HLA in healthy donors. Study context: From HLA-typed donors, an early data release held some 80 million unique TCRs.

Germline assignment: CDR1 MDHEN and CDR2 SYDVKM. Trimming took 3 bases from V and 6 from J, leaving 3 bases between them. The CDR3 sequence is 11 residues long. The study ran its PCR with 60 Vbeta and 13 Jbeta primers. TCRdb keeps only in-frame clones here, not all; method: immunoSEQ multiplex PCR. Of roughly 80,000 clones in the sample, 81% were seen once. This TCR was sampled from a woman aged 30 to 39 in good health and CMV-seronegative. V gene TRBV28 combines with J gene TRBJ1-5; no reliable D call. The sequencing input was PBMCs. The CDR3 region is CASSFLQPQHF. The CDR3 DNA reads TGTGCCAGCAGTTTTCTTCAGCCCCAGCATTTT.